This T cell receptor beta chain stems from a study of blood T cell repertoires in COVID-19. Overall study context: There were acute and convalescent COVID-19 samples, and they came from the United States, Italy and Spain. From T cells, B-cell-depleted T cells, or PBMCs came the material, which was cDNA or gDNA.

Per the authors' pipeline: For nucleated cells, counts were estimated from reference gene primer amplification. Using immunoSEQ multiplex PCR, the repertoire was profiled, and TCRdb retains in-frame clones only, with some absent. That table furnishes V, J and clone size, whereas the DNA furnished D and trimming. Here the sample spans 95,000 to 100,000 clones, roughly 92% being singletons. This CDR3 is 14 amino acids long. Trimming pared 5 bases from V and 3 bases from J, leaving 9 bases between. Germline CDR1 is KGHDR and CDR2 is SFDVKD. V and J are TRBV24-1 and TRBJ2-2; D might be TRBD2 (5 bases). This receptor was identified in a man between 45 and 60 years old with active COVID-19. Sequencing input: peripheral blood. CDR3 loop: CATSGVGDTGELFF. The CDR3 DNA reads as TGTGCCACCAGTGGAGTCGGGGACACCGGGGAGCTGTTTTTT.